Sequencing of this T cell receptor beta chain was carried out in a study of shared T cell receptors in the human thymus (TCRdb year 2021). In terms of the full investigation: The study examined how self-reactive, shared T-cell receptor alpha chains are generated in the human thymus.

The library was obtained by the immunoSEQ multiplex PCR assay. The source is immuneACCESS, and TCRdb retained only in-frame sequences with V and J called. Part of the clones is not carried over; for the studies checked, unresolved V genes explain less than half of this, and the remainder is unexplained. The sample contains 450,000 to 650,000 clones, 75% to 85% of them found a single time. The ten largest clones capture more than 0.01% of the sample. This clone was seen just once. The antigen it binds to is not known. No base quality values were provided; no much bigger clone lies one nucleotide off. From a lookup of the germline V gene, CDR1 and CDR2 are LGHNT and FRNRAP. The CDR3 measures 17 amino acids from cysteine to phenylalanine. This entry keeps only the CDR3 DNA: 51 bases, framed from base 1. For this chain, trimming is 2 bases at the V end and 5 bases at the J end, and the number of junction bases without a gene match is 10.

The same sample was also studied in work on human thymus T cells. The second study's paper adds: The donors were immunologically healthy infants in Finland who had open corrective cardiac surgery for congenital heart defects. Thymus tissue was obtained as surgical resects removed during corrective cardiac surgery. Both the thymic and the peripheral blood repertoires appeared to show biased V and J gene segment usage. According to the related research, thymic TCR repertoires were highly overlapping among unrelated individuals. TCR alpha and beta repertoires from seven to nine infant thymus samples and a few related peripheral blood samples were characterized in the study. The infant donors were about 7 to 250 days old, and the cohort included six or seven males and two females. Thymocytes were freed from the tissue by mechanical means and kept at -70 degrees C as pellets of roughly 9-30 million cells. Genomic DNA was extracted from frozen cell pellets with a QIAsymphony instrument. The immunoSEQ multiplex PCR assay was used to amplify the TCRB and TCRAD loci from a standardized amount of quality-controlled genomic DNA. The amplicons covered the V(D)J region and were long enough to include the CDR3 and to identify the V and J genes. Amplicon sequencing was performed on an Illumina platform through the commercial immunoSEQ service. Primer bias and sequencing errors were corrected as previously described, and TCRAD and TCRB definitions were based on the IMGT database. immunoSEQ Analyzer 3.0 and VDJTools were used for repertoire analysis, which covered basic statistics, V/J segment usage, diversity estimates, rarefaction and pairwise overlap. Chao1, ChaoE, Efron-Thisted, Shannon and inverse Simpson indices were used to estimate diversity, which was also estimated on datasets down-sampled to the smallest sample. Repertoire overlap used strict matching of CDR3 nucleotide sequence, V gene and J gene, with Jaccard-based multidimensional scaling clustering. On average, about 730,000 unique TCRB clonotypes were obtained from thymus samples, compared with about 84,000 from blood samples.

The sequencing sample was made of thymocytes. The chain couples TRBV12-5 to TRBJ2-2; 8 central nucleotides agree with TRBD2. This TCR was recovered from a boy under two years old with a congenital heart defect. Donor details come from another sample of the same person, matched by shared clones. The CDR3 region: CASGLPTSGPITGELFF. The nucleotide sequence is given as TGTGCTAGTGGTTTGCCAACTAGCGGCCCTATTACCGGGGAGCTGTTTTTT.